The 17 T cell receptor beta chains listed next were all sequenced from one sample in a study of blood T cell repertoires in COVID-19. The method was immunoSEQ multiplex PCR; TCRdb's version includes in-frame clones alone and lacks a portion of them. The sample yields around 280,000 clones, 90% seen once. The sequenced sample was PBMCs or T cells enriched from blood (not recorded which). These receptors were collected from a young woman with acute COVID-19.

This chain uses TRBV18 with TRBJ1-1, with D unclear. The CDR3 has 13 amino acids. Germline V CDR1 and CDR2: KGHSH, LQKENI. Trimming cost V 3 bases and J 3 bases, with 8 bases left between them. The CDR3 nucleotides read TGTGCCAGCTCACCCCACAAAGACACTGAAGCTTTCTTT. Protein product: CASSPHKDTEAFF.

V and J are TRBV6-1 and TRBJ2-3; TRBD1 matches 10 bases. Trimming took 8 bases from V and 6 from J; bases not matched to a gene: 5. The CDR3 covers 13 residues. The germline gives CDR1 MNHNS, CDR2 SASEGT. The CDR3 reads CASGTGAGDTQYF. The CDR3 coding sequence is TGTGCCAGCGGGACAGGGGCTGGGGATACGCAGTATTTT.

This chain links TRBV5-1 with TRBJ1-1; no firm D call. The CDR3 spans 15 residues. The germline V and J ends were trimmed by 4 bases and 0 bases, with 13 bases remaining between them. Germline CDR1 reads SGHRS; CDR2 reads YFSETQ. CDR3 loop: CASSANLAVNTEAFF. CDR3 coding DNA: TGCGCCAGCAGCGCCAACTTGGCGGTGAACACTGAAGCTTTCTTT.

The chain has TRBV19 and TRBJ2-7, with D unresolved. V lost 5 bases to trimming and J lost 0 bases, with 11 bases between them. This CDR3 spans 14 amino acids. The V gene's germline CDR1 is LNHDA and CDR2 SQIVND (reference sequence). CDR3 sequence: CASSDPGSSYEQYF. The CDR3 DNA sequence: TGTGCCAGTAGTGATCCGGGTAGCTCCTACGAGCAGTACTTC. The full variable domain, its missing parts supplied by reference TRBV19 and TRBJ2-7, is DGGITQSPKYLFRKEGQNVTLSCEQNLNHDAMYWYRQDPGQGLRLIYYSQIVNDFQKGDIAEGYSVSREKKESFPLTVTSAQKNPTAFYLCASSDPGSSYEQYFGPGTRLTVT.

The chain is built from TRBV5-1 and TRBJ2-2; D is unresolved. Germline V gives CDR1 SGHRS, CDR2 YFSETQ. V lost 4 bases and J 5 bases, leaving 9 bases between the germline ends. CDR3 length: 13 amino acids. The DNA for the CDR3 is TGCGCCAGCAGCGACGACTTGACCGGGGAGCTGTTTTTT. Its translation: CASSDDLTGELFF.

The rearrangement links TRBV12-5 to TRBJ1-1, with D maybe TRBD1 (6 bases). The CDR3 extends over 12 amino acids. Germline lookup yields CDR1 LGHNT and CDR2 FRNRAP. Trimming cost V 6 bases and J 4 bases, with 9 bases left between them. DNA for the CDR3: TGTGCTAGTGGGGGAGGGGGCACTGAAGCTTTCTTT. Translated, it gives CASGGGGTEAFF. Supplemented by reference TRBV12-5 and TRBJ1-1, the full variable domain reads DARVTQTPRHKVTEMGQEVTMRCQPILGHNTVFWYRQTMMQGLELLAYFRNRAPLDDSGMPKDRFSAEMPDATLATLKIQPSEPRDSAVYFCASGGGGTEAFFGQGTRLTVV.

This clone was recorded a few times. The chain uses TRBV30 and TRBJ2-6; TRBD1 aligns across 7 bases. The CDR3 is 18 amino acids. With V trimmed by 3 bases and J by 0 bases, 11 bases remained unmatched. Per germline, CDR1 GTSNPN and CDR2 SVGIG (reference sequence). As DNA, the CDR3 is TGTGCCTGGAGATGGGCAGGGGGTGGCGTCTCTGGGGCCAACGTCCTGACTTTC. This codes for CAWRWAGGGVSGANVLTF. The variable domain in full, with the rest retrieved from reference TRBV30 and TRBJ2-6, is SQTIHQWPATLVQPVGSPLSLECTVEGTSNPNLYWYRQAAGRGLQLLFYSVGIGQISSEVPQNLSASRPQDRQFILSSKKLLLSDSGFYLCAWRWAGGGVSGANVLTFGAGSRLTVL.

The V and J genes are TRBV4-3 and TRBJ2-3, with 7 nucleotides matching TRBD2. Germline trimming cut 2 bases from V and 4 bases from J; bases unmatched to any gene: 3. The CDR3 runs to 14 residues. The germline gives CDR1 LGHNA, CDR2 YSLEER. CDR3 protein: CASSQLAGADTQYF. The CDR3 nucleotides are TGCGCCAGCAGCCAATTAGCGGGCGCAGATACGCAGTATTTT.

The rearrangement joins TRBV24-1 to TRBJ2-2; the match to TRBD1 covers 7 bases. Looked up from germline, CDR1 is KGHDR and CDR2 is SFDVKD. Trimming cost V 0 bases and J 3 bases; bases outside gene matches: 6. The CDR3 runs 17 residues. As DNA, the CDR3 is TGTGCCACCAGTGATTTGGGGGGACAGCATCACACCGGGGAGCTGTTTTTT. Translation gives CATSDLGGQHHTGELFF.

Here the CDR3 DNA reads TGTGCCAGCAGCTTAGTTTTAGGTACGGGGTCCTACGAGCAGTACTTC. It yields the protein CASSLVLGTGSYEQYF. This chain connects TRBV7-9 to TRBJ2-7; the D gene is possibly TRBD2 (5 bases). CDR1 is SEHNR, CDR2 FQNEAQ, per germline (reference sequence). There are 16 residues in the CDR3. V lost 1 base and J lost 1, with 14 bases in between.

The chain is built from TRBV6-2 or TRBV6-3 and TRBJ1-1; 9 nucleotides match TRBD1. Germline trimming cut 5 bases from V and 5 bases from J; bases unmatched to any gene: 6. The CDR3 is made up of 14 amino acids. The germline V gene encodes CDR1 MNHEY and CDR2 SVGEGT. CDR3 in DNA: TGTGCCAGCAGTACGACAGGGGGATGGACTGAAGCTTTCTTT. Translated: CASSTTGGWTEAFF.

A few counts support this clone. V gene TRBV4-1 combines with J gene TRBJ1-1; D is unresolved. The CDR3 has 17 residues. V was clipped by 0 bases and J by 3 bases, with 17 bases between them. CDR1 MGHRA and CDR2 YSYEKL come from the germline V gene. The chain's CDR3 is CASSQDGRGVYDTEAFF. In nucleotides, the CDR3 is TGCGCCAGCAGCCAAGATGGCCGCGGGGTCTACGACACTGAAGCTTTCTTT.

V is TRBV27 and J is TRBJ2-5; D call uncertain. CDR1 and CDR2 from the germline V gene are MNHEY and SMNVEV (reference sequence). Trimming stripped 5 bases from V and 0 bases from J, with 4 bases between. The CDR3 is 12 amino acids. The DNA of the CDR3 is TGTGCCAGCAGTCCCAACCAAGAGACCCAGTACTTC. It encodes CASSPNQETQYF.

V is TRBV6-1 and J is TRBJ1-1; D uncertain. V was pared by 1 base and J by 2 bases, with 11 bases between. Germline V gene lookup returns CDR1 MNHNS and CDR2 SASEGT. The CDR3 extends over 15 amino acids. Written as DNA, the CDR3 is TGTGCCAGCAGTGAAGGGGGAGTGGCCAACACTGAAGCTTTCTTT. Its translation is CASSEGGVANTEAFF.

The V and J genes are TRBV19 and TRBJ1-6; D perhaps matches TRBD1 (5 bases). This CDR3 comprises 14 residues. Germline V CDR1 and CDR2: LNHDA, SQIVND (reference sequence). Trimming removed 3 bases at V and 8 bases at J, with 11 bases between. CDR3 sequence reads: CASSIPPGYSPLHF. DNA of the CDR3: TGTGCCAGTAGTATCCCCCCAGGGTATTCACCCCTCCACTTT.

V and J are TRBV11-2 and TRBJ2-5; D not certain. Trimming shortened V by 0 bases and J by 2 bases, and 10 bases separated the two germline ends. CDR3 length: 15 amino acids. Germline V gene sequence: CDR1 SGHAT, CDR2 FQNNGV. As DNA, the CDR3 is TGTGCCAGCAGCTTAGATGGGCAGTCACAAGAGACCCAGTACTTC. Translated, it gives CASSLDGQSQETQYF.

V gene TRBV29-1 combines with J gene TRBJ2-7; D call uncertain. There are 11 residues in the CDR3. The germline CDR1 and CDR2 sequences are SQVTM and ANQGSEA. V lost 3 bases, J lost 3 bases, and 6 bases lay in between. The CDR3 region is CSVEANYEQYF. The CDR3 DNA follows: TGCAGCGTTGAGGCCAACTACGAGCAGTACTTC.